This T cell receptor beta chain was found in a study of T cell responses to AZD1222 COVID-19 vaccine (dated by TCRdb to about 2021). About the study as a whole: AZD1222 recipients whose second dose came at about 4 weeks and those whose second dose came at about 12 weeks were combined into one group, since spike-specific TCR depth and breadth did not differ between the two schedules. Trial participants were enrolled by age into 18-55, 56-69 and 70-plus year subgroups, with around 150, 28 and 57 TCR-sequenced participants respectively. A total of under 250 trial participants underwent TCR sequencing, of whom roughly 210 had received two doses of AZD1222 and 26 had received two doses of the MenACWY control vaccine.

As for this clone: What antigen it recognizes has not been identified. No much larger clone exists at a distance of one base, and base qualities are not known.

The time point label, read with the paper, signifies: baseline before first vaccination. Samples from vaccinated people were obtained from the UK trials COV001 and COV002, which included a single-blind randomized controlled phase 2/3 trial of AZD1222 (ChAdOx1 nCoV-19) in healthy adults. Trial participant PBMC samples were collected at day 0 and day 28 after the second dose for TCRbeta chain sequencing. Reading the germline V gene gives CDR1 MGHRA and CDR2 YSYEKL. Measured from the cysteine to the phenylalanine, the CDR3 is 15 residues long. Just the 45-base CDR3 DNA is kept, in frame starting at base 1. V sheds 0 bases and J sheds 6 bases, leaving 12 bases between their ends. Overall study results and their limits: Conclusions about previously exposed vaccinees were limited because only a handful of AZD1222 recipients were SARS-CoV-2 seropositive at baseline. Reportedly, almost half of the unique spike-specific TCRs recognized epitopes lying outside the regions that are mutated in the B.1.351 and B.1.1.7 variants. After two AZD1222 doses, both the breadth and the depth of spike-specific TCRs were significantly higher than at day 0 and than in MenACWY recipients. CD4 TCRs associated with the vaccine covered the entire spike protein, and the dominant responses were in regions 160-218 and 743-854. Most participants were white British and females outnumbered males, and the authors suggested that clonal diversity may have been underestimated. The 56-69-year group was small, and its depth increase did not reach significance, likely because of low power. Because no day 14 peak-response samples were available, the repertoires could be characterized only after the peak T cell response.

The CDR3 regions of human TCRbeta chains were subjected to immunosequencing. Under the source paper's analysis protocol: TCRs in the repertoires were compared against a reference library of SARS-CoV-2-specific TCRs that had been generated with the MIRA antigen-specificity platform. Breadth was defined as the fraction of unique TCRs that were SARS-CoV-2-associated. Depth was defined as the fraction of total T cells that were SARS-CoV-2-associated. Using the MIRA data, each spike-specific TCR was mapped to the spike region that the TCR reacts to and placed in a CD4 or CD8 class. Log10-transformed breadth and depth values were compared by one-way ANOVA with Sidak's multiple comparisons tests. TCRdb carries this immuneACCESS record with in-frame sequences only. Its versions omit some clonotypes, under half of them owing to an unresolved V gene in the studies checked, with the rest unexplained. The DNA was the basis for D and trimming; V, J and clone size are from that table. Present in this sample are approximately 100,000 clones, about 88% of which were seen just once. The ten largest clones capture around 15% of the sample.

This TCR was recovered from an adult in good health. The chain is encoded by TRBV4-1 joined to TRBJ1-5; the D segment could be TRBD1, given 6 matching bases. Sequenced material: peripheral blood, taken on day 0 of AZD1222 vaccination. The CDR3 has the sequence CASSQEWGLFQPQHF. The nucleotide sequence is given as TGCGCCAGCAGCCAAGAATGGGGGCTGTTTCAGCCCCAGCATTTT.